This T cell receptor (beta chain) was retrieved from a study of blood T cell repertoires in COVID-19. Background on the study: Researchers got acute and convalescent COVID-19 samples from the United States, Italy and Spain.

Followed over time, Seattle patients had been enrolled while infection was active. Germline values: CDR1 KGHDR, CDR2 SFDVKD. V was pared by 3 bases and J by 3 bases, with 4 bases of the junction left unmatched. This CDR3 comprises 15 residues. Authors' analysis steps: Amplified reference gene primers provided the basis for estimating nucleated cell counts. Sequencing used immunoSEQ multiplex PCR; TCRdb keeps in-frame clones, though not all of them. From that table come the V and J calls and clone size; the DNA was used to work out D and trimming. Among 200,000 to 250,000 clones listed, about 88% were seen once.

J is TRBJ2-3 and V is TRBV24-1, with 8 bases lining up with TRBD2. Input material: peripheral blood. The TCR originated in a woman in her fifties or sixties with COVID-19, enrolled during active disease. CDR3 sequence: CATSDRVAGTDTQYF. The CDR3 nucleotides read TGTGCCACCAGTGATCGGGTAGCGGGAACAGATACGCAGTATTTT.